These T cell receptor beta chains were read from a single sample in a study of blood T cell repertoires in COVID-19. Sequenced by immunoSEQ multiplex PCR; TCRdb stores in-frame clones only, minus some. The table lists under 250,000 clones, 75% to 90% of them singletons. Sequencing was carried out using peripheral blood. These receptors were collected from a woman aged 70-85 years with active or convalescent COVID-19. Each CDR3 is given with its conserved first and last residue. The order of the fields is clone size, V gene, J gene, D gene, CDR3 DNA, CDR3 protein. The D gene is left open where the match is weak. Size values are once, few and many counts, or a class for expanded clones, and some rows have none.

NA	TRBV5-1	TRBJ2-5	NA	TGCGCCAGCAGCTTTGCAGGGCAAGAGACCCAGTACTTC	CASSFAGQETQYF
few	TRBV14	TRBJ1-2	NA	TGTGCCAGCAGCCAAGTGGAGGGGTGGGCCTATGGCTACACCTTC	CASSQVEGWAYGYTF
NA	TRBV10-1	TRBJ1-2	NA	TGCGCCAGCAGTGAGTCCGGCAGGGCCCGTGGCTACACCTTC	CASSESGRARGYTF
NA	TRBV10-2	TRBJ1-2	TRBD1	TGCGCCAGCAGACGACAGGGAGACCCCTATGGCTACACCTTC	CASRRQGDPYGYTF
NA	TRBV20-1	TRBJ2-7	NA	TGCAGTGCTAGTAGTCTGGCCAGGGGCGAGCAGTACTTC	CSASSLARGEQYF
NA	TRBV5-4	TRBJ1-2	TRBD1	TGTGCCAGCAGTCTGGACAGGGGAAGCCGTGGCTACACCTTC	CASSLDRGSRGYTF
NA	TRBV3-1/TRBV3-2	TRBJ1-4	NA	TGTGCCAGCAGCCAAGATACCGGGGTTTACGAAAAACTGTTTTTT	CASSQDTGVYEKLFF
NA	TRBV6-5	TRBJ2-3	TRBD1	TGTGCCAGCAGTCCCGGACAGGGGGTAGCAGATACGCAGTATTTT	CASSPGQGVADTQYF
once	TRBV24-1	TRBJ2-6	NA	TGTGCCACCAGTCCGTCGGTGGGGGCCAACGTCCTGACTTTC	CATSPSVGANVLTF
NA	TRBV9	TRBJ2-7	NA	TGTGCCAGCAGCGAGGGACACCTTACCTACGAGCAGTACTTC	CASSEGHLTYEQYF
NA	TRBV6-5	TRBJ1-2	TRBD1	TGTGCCAGCAACTCCGGACAGGCGTCTAGCTATGGCTACACCTTC	CASNSGQASSYGYTF
NA	TRBV18	TRBJ2-1	NA	TGTGCCAGCTCAGCCCAGGGGGGCCCCGACGTTGAGCAGTTCTTC	CASSAQGGPDVEQFF
NA	TRBV7-8	TRBJ1-3	NA	TGTGCCAGCAGCTTATCCCAAAACACCATATATTTT	CASSLSQNTIYF
NA	TRBV24-1	TRBJ2-5	TRBD1	TGTGCCACCAGTGATTGGGACAGGGGGACCCAGTACTTC	CATSDWDRGTQYF
NA	TRBV18	TRBJ2-5	TRBD1	TGTGCCAGCTCACCTGGACAGGGATGGCAAGAGACCCAGTACTTC	CASSPGQGWQETQYF
few	TRBV28	TRBJ2-5	TRBD2	TGTGCCAGCAGTACCCCCGGGACTAGCGGGAGGGCCGGTGGGGAGACCCAGTACTTC	CASSTPGTSGRAGGETQYF
once	TRBV5-1	TRBJ1-3	NA	TGCGCCAGCTACCAAGAGCCAAACTCTGGAAACACCATATATTTT	CASYQEPNSGNTIYF
NA	TRBV4-1	TRBJ2-5	NA	TGCGCCAGCAGCCTCCTCGCCTTCGCGGAGACCCAGTACTTC	CASSLLAFAETQYF
NA	TRBV6-5	TRBJ2-3	NA	TGTGCCAGCACCCCTCAGGGGACAGATACGCAGTATTTT	CASTPQGTDTQYF
few	TRBV4-1	TRBJ2-1	TRBD2	TGCGCCAGCAGCCAACGACTAGCGGGAGAGGGCAATGAGCAGTTCTTC	CASSQRLAGEGNEQFF
NA	TRBV6-4	TRBJ1-1	TRBD1	TGTGCCAGCAGTGCCACAGGGGGCGCACACACTGAAGCTTTCTTT	CASSATGGAHTEAFF
NA	TRBV3-1/TRBV3-2	TRBJ1-6	NA	TGTGCCAGCAGCCAAGCAGGGGACCCCCTCCACTTT	CASSQAGDPLHF
NA	TRBV2	TRBJ2-7	TRBD2	TGTGCAGGCAGTGAACTAGCGGGGGGCTACAGCTCCTACGAGCAGTACTTC	CAGSELAGGYSSYEQYF
NA	TRBV4-3	TRBJ2-6	NA	TGCGCCAGCAGCCAAGATGTAGGGACTGCTGGCTCTGGGGCCAACGTCCTGACTTTC	CASSQDVGTAGSGANVLTF
NA	TRBV6-5	TRBJ1-2	NA	TGTGCCAGCAGTTTGAACAGGGACCATGGCTACACCTTC	CASSLNRDHGYTF